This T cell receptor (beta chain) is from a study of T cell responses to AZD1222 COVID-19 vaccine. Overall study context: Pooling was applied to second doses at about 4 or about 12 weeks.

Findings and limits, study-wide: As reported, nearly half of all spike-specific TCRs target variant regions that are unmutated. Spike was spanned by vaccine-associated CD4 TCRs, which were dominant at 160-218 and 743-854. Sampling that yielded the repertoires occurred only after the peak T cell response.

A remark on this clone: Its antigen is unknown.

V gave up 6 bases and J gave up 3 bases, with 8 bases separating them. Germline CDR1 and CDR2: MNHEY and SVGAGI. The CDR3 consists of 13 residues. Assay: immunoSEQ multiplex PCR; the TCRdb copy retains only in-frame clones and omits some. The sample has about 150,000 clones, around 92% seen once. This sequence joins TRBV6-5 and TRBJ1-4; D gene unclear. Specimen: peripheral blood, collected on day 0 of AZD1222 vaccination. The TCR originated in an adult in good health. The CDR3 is CASSSAPNEKLFF. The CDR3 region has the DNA TGTGCCAGCAGCTCAGCACCTAATGAAAAACTGTTTTTT.